The rows below give T cell receptor beta chains drawn from one sample of a study of T cells in Graves' hyperthyroidism and ophthalmopathy. TCRdb recomputed calls from the multiplex PCR reads with MiXCR, one row per CDR3 protein. The table has roughly 180,000 distinct CDR3 sequences, less than 10% seen once. Sequenced: blood. These receptors came from a woman between 18 and 30 years old with Graves' hyperthyroidism that later progressed to Graves' ophthalmopathy. CDR3s include the opening cysteine and the closing phenylalanine or tryptophan. D genes are given only for firm matches. Size tells how often a clone was seen (once, few, many) or the class of an expanded clone, and some rows leave it out.

cdr3_nt: TGTGCCAGCAGTTTAGCGGGTAGCCAAGAGACCCAGTACTTC
cdr3_aa: CASSLAGSQETQYF
clone_size: -
v_call: TRBV6-1
d_call: TRBD2
j_call: TRBJ2-5

cdr3_nt: TGCAGTGCCAAGGGGGCAGACACCGGGGAGCTGTTTTTT
cdr3_aa: CSAKGADTGELFF
clone_size: many
v_call: TRBV20-1
d_call: TRBD1
j_call: TRBJ2-2

cdr3_nt: TGTGCCAGCAGCCAAGATTCCCGGACAGGTGATGGCTACACCTTC
cdr3_aa: CASSQDSRTGDGYTF
clone_size: few
v_call: TRBV3-1
d_call: TRBD1
j_call: TRBJ1-2

cdr3_nt: TGTGCCAGCAGCTTACAGGTTACCTACGAGCAGTACTTC
cdr3_aa: CASSLQVTYEQYF
clone_size: many
v_call: TRBV7-2
d_call: -
j_call: TRBJ2-7

cdr3_nt: TGTGCCACCGGGGACTCCGGCTGCGAGCAGTACTTC
cdr3_aa: CATGDSGCEQYF
clone_size: -
v_call: TRBV24-1
d_call: -
j_call: TRBJ2-7

cdr3_nt: TGTGCCAGCAGCGTGGGCCTGCTCGAGCAGTACTTC
cdr3_aa: CASSVGLLEQYF
clone_size: many
v_call: TRBV7-2
d_call: -
j_call: TRBJ2-7

cdr3_nt: TGTGCCAGCAGCCAGACTGTTAACACCGGGGAGCTGTTTTTT
cdr3_aa: CASSQTVNTGELFF
clone_size: many
v_call: TRBV4-2
d_call: -
j_call: TRBJ2-2

cdr3_nt: TGTGCCAGCAGCCGAGGGACCGGAGGCTCTCCCACAGATACGCAGTATTTT
cdr3_aa: CASSRGTGGSPTDTQYF
clone_size: many
v_call: TRBV13
d_call: -
j_call: TRBJ2-3

cdr3_nt: TGTGCCAGCAGTTTATCATTCCAACCCCAGCATTTT
cdr3_aa: CASSLSFQPQHF
clone_size: many
v_call: TRBV6-1
d_call: -
j_call: TRBJ1-5

cdr3_nt: TGTGCCAGCAGCTTATATAGGAGCTCTGGAAACACCATATATTTT
cdr3_aa: CASSLYRSSGNTIYF
clone_size: -
v_call: TRBV7-2
d_call: -
j_call: TRBJ1-3

cdr3_nt: TGCAGTGCTTCGGGAGGACAGGCAACTAATGAAAAACTGTTTTTT
cdr3_aa: CSASGGQATNEKLFF
clone_size: many
v_call: TRBV20-1
d_call: TRBD1
j_call: TRBJ1-4

cdr3_nt: TGTGCCAGCAGCTTATATACTAGCGGGGGCACAGATACGCAGTATTTT
cdr3_aa: CASSLYTSGGTDTQYF
clone_size: many
v_call: TRBV7-9
d_call: TRBD2
j_call: TRBJ2-3

cdr3_nt: TGTGCCAGCAGAGACCGGACGGGACAAGAGACCCAGTACTTC
cdr3_aa: CASRDRTGQETQYF
clone_size: many
v_call: TRBV2
d_call: -
j_call: TRBJ2-5

cdr3_nt: TGTGCCAGCAGCTTCCGGGACAGGGGTGAGGGCTACACCTTC
cdr3_aa: CASSFRDRGEGYTF
clone_size: many
v_call: TRBV7-9
d_call: TRBD1
j_call: TRBJ1-2

cdr3_nt: TGTGCCACCAGTGAGGCCGGGACAGGGGTACATGGCTACACCTTC
cdr3_aa: CATSEAGTGVHGYTF
clone_size: -
v_call: TRBV24-1
d_call: TRBD1
j_call: TRBJ1-2

cdr3_nt: TGCGCCAGCAGCCAAGACCGGGGGGGCTCTGGGGCCAACGTCCTGACTTTC
cdr3_aa: CASSQDRGGSGANVLTF
clone_size: few
v_call: TRBV4-1
d_call: TRBD2
j_call: TRBJ2-6

cdr3_nt: TGTGCCAGCAGTGGGGCCTACGAGCAGTACTTC
cdr3_aa: CASSGAYEQYF
clone_size: many
v_call: TRBV2
d_call: -
j_call: TRBJ2-7

cdr3_nt: TGTGCCAGCAGCCAAGACAGATTCTATGGCTACACCTTC
cdr3_aa: CASSQDRFYGYTF
clone_size: many
v_call: TRBV14
d_call: -
j_call: TRBJ1-2

cdr3_nt: TGTGCCAGTAGTAATCGGCTCCCTAACTATGGCTACACCTTC
cdr3_aa: CASSNRLPNYGYTF
clone_size: many
v_call: TRBV19
d_call: -
j_call: TRBJ1-2

cdr3_nt: TGTGCCACCAGCAGGCTCAGGGGTACCGGGGAGCTGTTTTTT
cdr3_aa: CATSRLRGTGELFF
clone_size: -
v_call: TRBV15
d_call: -
j_call: TRBJ2-2

cdr3_nt: TGTGCCAGCAGTGTGGAGTATAATTCACCCCTCCACTTT
cdr3_aa: CASSVEYNSPLHF
clone_size: few
v_call: TRBV25-1
d_call: -
j_call: TRBJ1-6

cdr3_nt: TGTGCCAGCCAGGGGTCCGGGGAGCTGTTTTTT
cdr3_aa: CASQGSGELFF
clone_size: few
v_call: TRBV19
d_call: -
j_call: TRBJ2-2

cdr3_nt: TGTGCCTGGAGTGTACACAGGGGCACTGAAGCTTTCTTT
cdr3_aa: CAWSVHRGTEAFF
clone_size: many
v_call: TRBV30
d_call: TRBD1
j_call: TRBJ1-1

cdr3_nt: TGTGCCACCAGTGCCTCCTCGGGCACCCTGGGAACTGAAGCTTTCTTT
cdr3_aa: CATSASSGTLGTEAFF
clone_size: many
v_call: TRBV24-1
d_call: -
j_call: TRBJ1-1

cdr3_nt: TGTGCCAGCAGCCAAGTGGGCACCTATAATTCACCCCTCCACTTT
cdr3_aa: CASSQVGTYNSPLHF
clone_size: many
v_call: TRBV14
d_call: -
j_call: TRBJ1-6

cdr3_nt: TGTGCCAGCAGCTTATCCCTATTGACAGGGAAGCTGTTTTTT
cdr3_aa: CASSLSLLTGKLFF
clone_size: many
v_call: TRBV7-2
d_call: TRBD1
j_call: TRBJ2-2

cdr3_nt: TGTGCCAGCGCCTCCAGGCACAGCGGGAGGGCCCTCAGCTCCTACGAGCAGTACTTC
cdr3_aa: CASASRHSGRALSSYEQYF
clone_size: many
v_call: TRBV12-3/TRBV12-4
d_call: TRBD2
j_call: TRBJ2-7

cdr3_nt: TGTGCCAGCAGCTCGGGAGGGAGCCAAGAGACCCAGTACTTC
cdr3_aa: CASSSGGSQETQYF
clone_size: many
v_call: TRBV7-8
d_call: TRBD2
j_call: TRBJ2-5

cdr3_nt: TGCAGTGCTAGAGGGACTAGCGGGGGCCAGGGAACCGGGGAGCTGTTTTTT
cdr3_aa: CSARGTSGGQGTGELFF
clone_size: many
v_call: TRBV20-1
d_call: TRBD2
j_call: TRBJ2-2

cdr3_nt: TGTGCCAGCAGCAGACTAGCGGGTCTCAGCAATGAGCAGTTCTTC
cdr3_aa: CASSRLAGLSNEQFF
clone_size: many
v_call: TRBV7-9
d_call: TRBD2
j_call: TRBJ2-1

cdr3_nt: TGTGCCAGCATAAGATCGGAGGTTAGTCAGCCCCAGCATTTT
cdr3_aa: CASIRSEVSQPQHF
clone_size: many
v_call: TRBV28
d_call: -
j_call: TRBJ1-5

cdr3_nt: TGCAGTGCCCGCAGCGGACAGGGAAGTGAAAAACTGTTTTTT
cdr3_aa: CSARSGQGSEKLFF
clone_size: many
v_call: TRBV20-1
d_call: TRBD1
j_call: TRBJ1-4

cdr3_nt: TGTGCCAGCAGCTTAAGGAGGTCAGGTGACTACAATGAGCAGTTCTTC
cdr3_aa: CASSLRRSGDYNEQFF
clone_size: many
v_call: TRBV7-8
d_call: -
j_call: TRBJ2-1

cdr3_nt: TGTGCCAGCTCGTCCTCTTCCGAGCAGTACTTC
cdr3_aa: CASSSSSEQYF
clone_size: many
v_call: TRBV18
d_call: -
j_call: TRBJ2-7

cdr3_nt: TGTGCCAGTAGTATCGGGGTAGGGGGCACTGAAGCTTTCTTT
cdr3_aa: CASSIGVGGTEAFF
clone_size: many
v_call: TRBV19
d_call: -
j_call: TRBJ1-1

cdr3_nt: TGTGCCTGGAGTTTCGGGACAGGTACCTACGAGCAGTACTTC
cdr3_aa: CAWSFGTGTYEQYF
clone_size: many
v_call: TRBV30
d_call: TRBD1
j_call: TRBJ2-7

cdr3_nt: TGTGCCAGCAGCCGCGGACCGACCAAGATCGGTCAGCCCCAGCATTTT
cdr3_aa: CASSRGPTKIGQPQHF
clone_size: few
v_call: TRBV4-2
d_call: -
j_call: TRBJ1-5

cdr3_nt: TGTGCCAGCAGCGTAGAAAGCGGGGGGGGCGAGACCCAGTACTTC
cdr3_aa: CASSVESGGGETQYF
clone_size: -
v_call: TRBV9
d_call: TRBD2
j_call: TRBJ2-5

cdr3_nt: TGTGCCTGGGAGAGAAAGGGTGCCGGCCGCGAGCAGTACTTC
cdr3_aa: CAWERKGAGREQYF
clone_size: -
v_call: TRBV30
d_call: -
j_call: TRBJ2-7

cdr3_nt: TGTGCCAGCAGCTCCTTCCGGACGGCCGAAGCTTTCTTT
cdr3_aa: CASSSFRTAEAFF
clone_size: many
v_call: TRBV7-2
d_call: -
j_call: TRBJ1-1

cdr3_nt: TGTGCCAGCTCGGGACTCCTTAGGAATGAGCAGTTCTTC
cdr3_aa: CASSGLLRNEQFF
clone_size: few
v_call: TRBV9
d_call: -
j_call: TRBJ2-1

cdr3_nt: TGTGCCAGCAGCCAAGTTCTGGGCGGGGACCCCGAGCCCTACGAGCAGTACTTC
cdr3_aa: CASSQVLGGDPEPYEQYF
clone_size: many
v_call: TRBV3-1
d_call: -
j_call: TRBJ2-7

cdr3_nt: TGTGCCTGGAGTGCCGCCGGGGGCTCCTATGGCTACACCTTC
cdr3_aa: CAWSAAGGSYGYTF
clone_size: many
v_call: TRBV30
d_call: -
j_call: TRBJ1-2

cdr3_nt: TGTGCCAGCACGGGACAGGGCATCTTTGAGCAGTTCTTC
cdr3_aa: CASTGQGIFEQFF
clone_size: many
v_call: TRBV28
d_call: TRBD1
j_call: TRBJ2-1

cdr3_nt: TGTGCCAGCAGTAAAGGACAGGGTACGGGCACTGAAGCTTTCTTT
cdr3_aa: CASSKGQGTGTEAFF
clone_size: many
v_call: TRBV2
d_call: TRBD1
j_call: TRBJ1-1

cdr3_nt: TGTGCCTGGAGTGTTCAAGGGAACGGTTCACCCCTCCACTTT
cdr3_aa: CAWSVQGNGSPLHF
clone_size: many
v_call: TRBV30
d_call: -
j_call: TRBJ1-6

cdr3_nt: TGTGCCAGCAGCTTAAGAGGCGAGGGGCGGGCAGAGACCCAGTACTTC
cdr3_aa: CASSLRGEGRAETQYF
clone_size: many
v_call: TRBV7-3
d_call: -
j_call: TRBJ2-5

cdr3_nt: TGTGCCAGCCGACTATACGTGGATCAGCCCCAGCATTTT
cdr3_aa: CASRLYVDQPQHF
clone_size: many
v_call: TRBV27
d_call: -
j_call: TRBJ1-5

cdr3_nt: TGTGCCAGCAGCTTCTCTAGCGGGGACGCCCAGTACTTC
cdr3_aa: CASSFSSGDAQYF
clone_size: many
v_call: TRBV7-9
d_call: TRBD2
j_call: TRBJ2-5

cdr3_nt: TGCAGTGCTAGAGAGATATCTGGGGCCAACGTCCTGACTTTC
cdr3_aa: CSAREISGANVLTF
clone_size: many
v_call: TRBV20-1
d_call: -
j_call: TRBJ2-6

cdr3_nt: TGCAGCGTTGAAGCGAATATGGGGGGGATTTCTGGAAACACCATATATTTT
cdr3_aa: CSVEANMGGISGNTIYF
clone_size: many
v_call: TRBV29-1
d_call: -
j_call: TRBJ1-3

cdr3_nt: TGTGCCAGCAGTTTCGACGGGGGGACCTACAATGAGCAGTTCTTC
cdr3_aa: CASSFDGGTYNEQFF
clone_size: -
v_call: TRBV27
d_call: TRBD2
j_call: TRBJ2-1

cdr3_nt: TGCAGCGTTGAAGGTCGGGACAGTCGAACTGAAGCTTTCTTT
cdr3_aa: CSVEGRDSRTEAFF
clone_size: many
v_call: TRBV29-1
d_call: TRBD1
j_call: TRBJ1-1

cdr3_nt: TGTGCCAGCAGTTCCCCCACCGGAACCCATCGTTTGGACAATGAGCAGTTCTTC
cdr3_aa: CASSSPTGTHRLDNEQFF
clone_size: many
v_call: TRBV12-3/TRBV12-4
d_call: -
j_call: TRBJ2-1

cdr3_nt: TGTGCCAGCAGCCGGTTAGCGGGAGGGGGGGGTGAGCAGTTCTTC
cdr3_aa: CASSRLAGGGGEQFF
clone_size: many
v_call: TRBV3-1
d_call: TRBD2
j_call: TRBJ2-1

cdr3_nt: TGTGCCAGCAGCTTGGCTAGCGGGGGGGCCAATGAGCAGTTCTTC
cdr3_aa: CASSLASGGANEQFF
clone_size: many
v_call: TRBV7-2
d_call: TRBD2
j_call: TRBJ2-1

cdr3_nt: TGCGCCAGCAGCCATATAACAAGGGACAGGGGGTATGGCTACACCTTC
cdr3_aa: CASSHITRDRGYGYTF
clone_size: few
v_call: TRBV4-1
d_call: TRBD1
j_call: TRBJ1-2

cdr3_nt: TGTGCCAGCAGCCCTCCCTCTTTGGGCACTGAAGCTTTCTTT
cdr3_aa: CASSPPSLGTEAFF
clone_size: many
v_call: TRBV7-9
d_call: -
j_call: TRBJ1-1

cdr3_nt: TGCGCCAGCAGCCACACAGGACTAGCGGGGGGGCGAGGGGAGCTGTTTTTT
cdr3_aa: CASSHTGLAGGRGELFF
clone_size: -
v_call: TRBV4-1
d_call: TRBD2
j_call: TRBJ2-2